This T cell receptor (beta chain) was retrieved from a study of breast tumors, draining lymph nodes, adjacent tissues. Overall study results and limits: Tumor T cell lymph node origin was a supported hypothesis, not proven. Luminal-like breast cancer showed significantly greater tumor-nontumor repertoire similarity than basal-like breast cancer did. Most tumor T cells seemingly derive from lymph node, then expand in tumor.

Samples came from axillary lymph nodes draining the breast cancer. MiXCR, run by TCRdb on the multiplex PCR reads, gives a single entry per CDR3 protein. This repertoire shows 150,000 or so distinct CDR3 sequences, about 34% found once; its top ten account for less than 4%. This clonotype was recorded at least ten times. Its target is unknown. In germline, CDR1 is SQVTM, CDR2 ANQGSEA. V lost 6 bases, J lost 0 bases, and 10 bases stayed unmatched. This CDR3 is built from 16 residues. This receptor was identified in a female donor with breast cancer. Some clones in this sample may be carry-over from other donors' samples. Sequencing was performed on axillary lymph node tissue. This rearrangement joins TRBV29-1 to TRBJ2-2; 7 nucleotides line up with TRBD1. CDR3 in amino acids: CSVLDTGTANTGELFF. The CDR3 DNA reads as TGCAGCGTCCTCGATACCGGGACAGCGAACACCGGGGAGCTGTTTTTT.